Shown below are 26 T cell receptor beta chains from a single sample sequenced in a study of PD-1 blockade in classical Hodgkin lymphoma. Sequencing used immunoSEQ multiplex PCR; TCRdb keeps in-frame clones, though not all of them. The sample includes about 27,000 clones, over 55% of them seen just once. Time point described: cycle 4 day 1 (C4D1), after more than 5 weeks of nivolumab. Every patient had relapsed following autologous stem cell transplantation, and cohorts differed in brentuximab vedotin exposure. Sample: peripheral blood mononuclear cells (PBMCs), taken before the fourth cycle of nivolumab. The receptors shown here come from a human donor with classical Hodgkin lymphoma.

J is TRBJ2-3 and V is TRBV7-8, with 11 bases matching TRBD1. The CDR3 consists of 13 residues. The germline V gene encodes CDR1 SGHVS and CDR2 FQNEAQ. V shed 5 bases and J 14 bases; nucleotides not matched to a gene: 9. CDR3 coding DNA: TGTGCCAGCAGCCCAATCCGGGACAGGGGGGTGTATTTT. The encoded protein is CASSPIRDRGVYF.

The chain recombines TRBV4-1 with TRBJ1-2; the D is unclear. This CDR3 has 15 amino acids. Per the germline V gene, CDR1 is MGHRA and CDR2 is YSYEKL. The ends were cut back, 1 base at V and 1 base at J, with 10 bases in the middle. CDR3 loop: CASSQVYGSNYGYTF. CDR3 coding DNA: TGCGCCAGCAGCCAAGTCTATGGCAGTAACTATGGCTACACCTTC.

This clone has a handful of counts. This chain links TRBV12-2 with TRBJ1-2; TRBD1, the D gene given by the table, was not confirmed from the DNA. TRBV12-2 is labeled a pseudogene. This CDR3 contains 15 residues. The DNA of the CDR3 is TGTGCAAGTCGCTTCCCGGTCAGGGGTAACTATGGCTACACCTTC. It yields the protein CASRFPVRGNYGYTF.

This clone was observed a few times. The CDR3 sequence: CASSHTGGGDIQYF. For the CDR3, the DNA is TGTGCCAGCAGTCACACCGGAGGGGGTGACATTCAGTACTTC. The J gene is TRBJ2-4, the V gene TRBV5-4; D tentatively reads TRBD1 or TRBD2 (6 bases each). The CDR3 is 14 residues long. CDR1 SGHNT and CDR2 YYREEE come from the germline V gene (reference sequence). V shed 5 bases and J shed 8 bases, with 17 bases lying between them.

This clone has just one count. The chain recombines TRBV7-9 with TRBJ2-3; D gene unclear. V was clipped by 1 base and J by 3 bases, with 5 bases between them. There are 13 residues in the CDR3. Germline lookup yields CDR1 SEHNR and CDR2 FQNEAQ (reference sequence). CDR3 nucleotide sequence: TGTGCCAGCAGCTTAGGGGGAACAGATACGCAGTATTTT. This codes for CASSLGGTDTQYF.

Concerning this clone itself: At one end the junction does not follow the germline gene, possibly because of a read error. The chain has TRBV27 and TRBJ2-7; 8 bases are a match to TRBD2. CDR1 is MNHEY and CDR2 is SMNVEV in the germline V gene (reference sequence). CDR3 length equals 16 residues. CDR3 sequence (DNA): TGTGCCAGCAGTTCCCCCGGGGGGGGGCCCTCCAACGAGCAGTACTTC. It specifies CASSSPGGGPSNEQYF.

J is TRBJ1-3 and V is TRBV5-1, with 7 bases aligning to TRBD1. Germline assignment: CDR1 SGHRS and CDR2 YFSETQ. The CDR3 extends over 16 amino acids. V lost 3 bases to trimming and J lost 2 bases; unmatched junction nucleotides: 8. This CDR3 reads CASSYSTGLAGNTIYF. CDR3 DNA: TGCGCCAGCAGCTACTCGACAGGGCTTGCTGGAAACACCATATATTTT.

V and J are TRBV9 and TRBJ1-2, with D maybe TRBD1 (5 bases). The CDR3 is 19 residues long. CDR1 is SGDLS and CDR2 is YYNGEE in the germline V gene. With 0 bases removed from V and 3 bases from J, the gap between germline ends came to 24 bases. The CDR3 DNA reads TGTGCCAGCAGCGTAGACCTAGACAGTCTAGTCGGGTGGGACTATGGCTACACCTTC. This codes for CASSVDLDSLVGWDYGYTF.

V is TRBV6-5 and J is TRBJ1-1; D perhaps matches TRBD1 (6 bases). The germline CDR1 and CDR2 sequences are MNHEY and SVGAGI. Trimming removed 8 bases from V and 0 bases from J, with 16 bases in between. The CDR3 loop spans 15 amino acids. This CDR3 reads CASWRGGRMNTEAFF. The CDR3 coding sequence is TGTGCCAGCTGGAGGGGGGGGAGAATGAACACTGAAGCTTTCTTT.

The chain recombines TRBV2 with TRBJ2-5, with 16 positions matching TRBD2. The germline V gene has CDR1 SNHLY and CDR2 FYNNEI. Germline trimming cut 6 bases from V and 5 bases from J; bases unmatched to any gene: 15. This CDR3 is 19 amino acids long. The CDR3 sequence: CASRTDRGLAGGQTETQYF. The CDR3 nucleotides are TGTGCCAGCAGAACGGATAGGGGACTAGCGGGGGGGCAAACGGAGACCCAGTACTTC.

The chain combines TRBV9 with TRBJ2-1, with D perhaps TRBD2 (6 bases). The CDR3 is 12 amino acids. The V gene's germline CDR1 is SGDLS and CDR2 YYNGEE. V was trimmed by 4 bases and J by 10 bases, leaving 12 bases between them. Here the CDR3 DNA reads TGTGCCAGCAGCTCCGTCCGGGAGGAGCAGTTCTTC. The encoded protein is CASSSVREEQFF.

In this sample, this clone is medium-sized. The chain links TRBV7-2 to TRBJ1-4; 11 positions agree with TRBD1. CDR3 length equals 14 residues. V trimming: 3 bases; J trimming: 8 bases; junction bases outside the gene matches: 2. Germline-derived CDR1 and CDR2 are SGHTA and FQGNSA. The CDR3 loop is CASSFRTGGEKLFF. CDR3 nucleotide sequence: TGTGCCAGCAGCTTTCGGACAGGGGGCGAAAAACTGTTTTTT.

This chain links TRBV7-2 with TRBJ1-2; the D is unclear. Between the trimmed V and J ends, which lost 3 bases and 3 bases, there was a span of 8 bases. Germline lookup yields CDR1 SGHTA and CDR2 FQGNSA. This CDR3 has 13 amino acids. CDR3 loop: CASSFVADYGYTF. As DNA, the CDR3 is TGTGCCAGCAGCTTCGTGGCGGACTATGGCTACACCTTC. Variable domain in full (rest from reference TRBV7-2 and TRBJ1-2): GAGVSQSPSNKVTEKGKDVELRCDPISGHTALYWYRQSLGQGLEFLIYFQGNSAPDKSGLPSDRFSAERTGGSVSTLTIQRTQQEDSAVYLCASSFVADYGYTFGSGTRLTVV.

This clone has just one count. The chain uses TRBV4-2 and TRBJ2-3, with TRBD2 identical over 8 bases. From germline, CDR1 is LGHNA and CDR2 YNFKEQ. The V segment lost 0 bases and the J segment 0 bases; nucleotides outside the gene matches: 5. CDR3 size: 17 residues. CDR3 residues: CASSQDAGGASTDTQYF. In DNA form, the CDR3 reads TGTGCCAGCAGCCAAGATGCGGGGGGTGCTAGCACAGATACGCAGTATTTT.

The chain uses TRBV6-5 and TRBJ1-1; D possibly corresponds to TRBD1 (5 bases). V was clipped by 2 bases and J by 5 bases, with 12 bases between them. This CDR3 comprises 14 residues. Germline V gene sequence: CDR1 MNHEY, CDR2 SVGAGI. Here the CDR3 reads CASSYGGEGTEAFF. The CDR3 coding sequence is TGTGCCAGCAGTTACGGGGGTGAGGGGACTGAAGCTTTCTTT.

This chain joins TRBV6-6 and TRBJ2-6; 11 nucleotides match TRBD1. Germline CDR1 reads MNHNY; CDR2 reads SVGAGI (reference sequence). V shed 11 bases and J 0 bases; nucleotides not matched to a gene: 6. The CDR3 sequence is 16 residues long. The CDR3 reads CAARTGGNSGANVLTF. For the CDR3, the DNA is TGTGCCGCGAGGACAGGGGGCAACTCTGGGGCCAACGTCCTGACTTTC.

This clone was counted once. This rearrangement joins TRBV5-1 to TRBJ1-3, with D perhaps matching TRBD1 (5 bases). Trimming removed 4 bases at V and 0 bases at J, with 8 bases between. The CDR3 contains 14 residues. Germline CDR1 SGHRS, CDR2 YFSETQ. Here the CDR3 DNA reads TGCGCCAGCAGCGGGGCAAGCTCTGGAAACACCATATATTTT. The encoded protein is CASSGASSGNTIYF.

The chain uses TRBV5-1 and TRBJ2-3; D is perhaps TRBD1 (6 bases). V lost 9 bases, J lost 0 bases, and 14 bases lay in between. The CDR3 is made up of 14 amino acids. From germline, CDR1 is SGHRS and CDR2 YFSETQ. CDR3 in amino acids: CATKPGQSTDTQYF. For the CDR3, the DNA is TGCGCCACCAAACCGGGACAAAGCACAGATACGCAGTATTTT. Full variable domain (rest looked up from reference TRBV5-1 and TRBJ2-3): KAGVTQTPRYLIKTRGQQVTLSCSPISGHRSVSWYQQTPGQGLQFLFEYFSETQRNKGNFPGRFSGRQFSNSRSEMNVSTLELGDSALYLCATKPGQSTDTQYFGPGTRLTVL.

The chain employs TRBV4-3 and TRBJ1-2; no firm D call. The CDR3 has 15 amino acids. V lost 5 bases and J lost 2, with 15 bases in between. CDR1 and CDR2 (germline): LGHNA, YSLEER. CDR3 protein: CASSSWRAENYGYTF. The CDR3 coding sequence is TGCGCCAGCAGCTCCTGGAGGGCGGAAAACTATGGCTACACCTTC.

This chain uses TRBV2 with TRBJ1-4; D remains unclear. From germline, CDR1 is SNHLY and CDR2 FYNNEI. This CDR3 is built from 15 residues. The ends were cut back, 4 bases at V and 0 bases at J, with 9 bases in the middle. The CDR3, as DNA: TGTGCCAGCAGTGCCGACGGAACAACTAATGAAAAACTGTTTTTT. It translates to CASSADGTTNEKLFF. Full variable domain (rest looked up from reference TRBV2 and TRBJ1-4): EPEVTQTPSHQVTQMGQEVILRCVPISNHLYFYWYRQILGQKVEFLVSFYNNEISEKSEIFDDQFSVERPDGSNFTLKIRSTKLEDSAMYFCASSADGTTNEKLFFGSGTQLSVL.

Sample share makes this clone medium-sized. The chain recombines TRBV10-2 with TRBJ2-7; the match to TRBD2 covers 11 bases. There are 14 residues in the CDR3. Germline lookup yields CDR1 WSHSY and CDR2 SAAADI. V lost 6 bases to trimming and J lost 4 bases; unmatched junction nucleotides: 5. CDR3 bases: TGCGCCAGCAGCCTGACTAGCGGGACTTACGAGCAGTACTTC. Translation: CASSLTSGTYEQYF.

A few counts support this clone. CDR3 coding DNA: TGTGCCAGCAGCTCCGGACTCCGGGGAGGGGCCGGGGAGCTGTTTTTT. It translates to CASSSGLRGGAGELFF. The chain recombines TRBV7-3 with TRBJ2-2, with TRBD2 identical over 7 bases. Looked up from germline, CDR1 is SGHTA and CDR2 is FQGTGA. The CDR3 totals 16 residues. J was trimmed by 6 bases and V by 4 bases; bases with no gene match: 11.

The chain employs TRBV4-2 and TRBJ1-1; D gene uncertain. This CDR3 is 17 amino acids long. Trimming stripped 0 bases from V and 0 bases from J, with 14 bases between. Germline CDR1 reads LGHNA; CDR2 reads YNFKEQ. The CDR3 here is CASSQENWRTMNTEAFF. Here the CDR3 DNA reads TGTGCCAGCAGCCAAGAGAATTGGAGGACCATGAACACTGAAGCTTTCTTT.

The chain joins TRBV7-6 to TRBJ2-1; tentatively, D is TRBD2 (6 bases). V dropped 1 base and J dropped 0 bases, with 13 bases sitting between them. The germline CDR1 and CDR2 sequences are SGHVS and FNYEAQ. CDR3 size: 17 residues. In DNA, the CDR3 is TGTGCCAGCAGCTTAGAAGCTAGCGTGAGCTCCTACAATGAGCAGTTCTTC. It specifies CASSLEASVSSYNEQFF.

This clone ranks as medium-sized. The chain uses TRBV19 and TRBJ2-2, with TRBD2 matching 10 bases. In germline, CDR1 is LNHDA, CDR2 SQIVND (reference sequence). This CDR3 is built from 16 residues. Trimming cost V 4 bases and J 4 bases; bases outside gene matches: 6. The CDR3 sequence: CASSTILAGVTGELFF. CDR3 DNA sequence: TGTGCCAGTAGTACGATCCTAGCGGGAGTCACCGGGGAGCTGTTTTTT.

This sequence joins TRBV7-9 and TRBJ1-1; D not resolved. Looked up from germline, CDR1 is SEHNR and CDR2 is FQNEAQ (reference sequence). V was clipped by 1 base and J by 3 bases, with 12 bases between them. This CDR3 has 15 amino acids. The CDR3 protein is CASSLGHAADTEAFF. CDR3 DNA sequence: TGTGCCAGCAGCTTAGGGCACGCGGCCGACACTGAAGCTTTCTTT.